Each of the 30 T cell receptor beta chains below was sequenced from the same sample in a study of T cells after yellow fever vaccination. TCRdb reanalysed the 5' RACE reads using MiXCR and keeps one entry per CDR3 protein. The sample consists of about 69,000 distinct CDR3 sequences, 4.5% to 7.5% of them appearing once. Sequenced material: CD4+ T cells sorted from PBMCs, taken about 2 weeks after the first yellow fever vaccination. These receptors originate from a man aged 18 to 35 who received the YFV17D yellow fever vaccine.

This clonotype was seen at least ten times. The chain links TRBV10-3 to TRBJ1-5; maybe TRBD1 (5 bases). V lost 2 bases and J lost 4, with 15 bases in between. Germline lookup yields CDR1 ENHRY and CDR2 SYGVKD. The CDR3 length is 16 residues. This CDR3 is CAISEQAGRVNQPQHF. As DNA, the CDR3 is TGTGCCATCAGTGAGCAGGCGGGACGGGTAAATCAGCCCCAGCATTTT.

This clonotype was picked up many times. V usage is TRBV6-5 and J usage is TRBJ2-7; D possibly matches TRBD1 or TRBD2 (5 bases each). Germline CDR1 and CDR2: MNHEY and SVGAGI. V gave up 10 bases and J gave up 6 bases, with 19 bases separating them. The CDR3 runs 13 residues. The DNA of the CDR3 is TGTGCCACTAGCCGGGACGGATTGGGCGAGCAGTACGTC. Its translation is CATSRDGLGEQYV.

This clonotype was recorded many times. This chain connects TRBV12-3 or TRBV12-4 to TRBJ2-1; 7 bases line up with TRBD2. This CDR3 comprises 15 residues. After removal of 2 bases from V and 5 bases from J, the junction contained 6 bases not matched to a gene. The CDR3 DNA reads TGTGCCAGCAGTTTAACGGGGGGTAAACACAATGAGCAGTTCTTC. This translates into CASSLTGGKHNEQFF.

The table lists this clonotype with a few counts. The rearrangement links TRBV6-2 or TRBV6-3 to TRBJ2-4, with unresolved D. The germline V gene encodes CDR1 MNHEY and CDR2 SVGEGT. V was shortened by 5 bases and J by 5 bases, with 4 bases between the two germline ends. The CDR3 is made up of 11 amino acids. The CDR3 loop reads CASSQENIQYF. The CDR3 DNA reads TGTGCCAGCAGTCAAGAAAACATTCAGTACTTC.

Ten or more counts support this clonotype. The gene calls are TRBV20-1 and TRBJ1-4; D call uncertain. Trimming removed 5 bases from V and 6 bases from J, with 13 bases in between. The CDR3 has 13 amino acids. Looked up from germline, CDR1 is DFQATT and CDR2 is SNEGSKA (reference sequence). CDR3 nucleotide sequence: TGCAGTGCTCTGAGCGGGGTTGATGAAAAACTGTTTTTT. Residues: CSALSGVDEKLFF.

There are many counts of this clonotype. The chain joins TRBV3-1 to TRBJ1-5; D is unclear. In germline, CDR1 is LGHDT, CDR2 YNNKEL (reference sequence). V gave up 1 base and J gave up 5 bases, with 3 bases separating them. The CDR3 extends over 12 amino acids. The CDR3 nucleotides are TGTGCCAGCAGCCAAGGGGATCAGCCCCAGCATTTT. Translation: CASSQGDQPQHF.

This clonotype was recorded at least ten times. The rearrangement joins TRBV20-1 to TRBJ1-3; no firm D call. Germline V gene data show CDR1 as DFQATT and CDR2 as SNEGSKA (reference sequence). The CDR3 loop spans 15 amino acids. V dropped 2 bases and J dropped 2 bases, with 13 bases sitting between them. The CDR3 bases are TGCAGTGCTAGACGGTCACTTGTCCCTGGAAACACCATATATTTT. Translated: CSARRSLVPGNTIYF.

This clonotype occurred many times. The CDR3 is CASSIWTEAFF. CDR3 DNA sequence: TGTGCCAGTAGTATTTGGACTGAAGCTTTCTTT. This rearrangement joins TRBV19 to TRBJ1-1; unclear D gene. Germline V gene sequence: CDR1 LNHDA, CDR2 SQIVND (reference sequence). The ends were cut back, 3 bases at V and 5 bases at J, with 4 bases in the middle. The CDR3 has 11 residues. The variable domain in full, with the rest retrieved from reference TRBV19 and TRBJ1-1, is DGGITQSPKYLFRKEGQNVTLSCEQNLNHDAMYWYRQDPGQGLRLIYYSQIVNDFQKGDIAEGYSVSREKKESFPLTVTSAQKNPTAFYLCASSIWTEAFFGQGTRLTVV.

The table lists this clonotype with many counts. The rearrangement uses TRBV12-3 or TRBV12-4 and TRBJ1-2; D perhaps matches TRBD1 (6 bases). With 4 bases removed from V and 7 bases from J, the gap between germline ends came to 16 bases. The CDR3 consists of 14 residues. CDR3 in amino acids: CASSSSPGAGGYTF. In DNA, the CDR3 is TGTGCCAGCAGTTCATCTCCGGGGGCGGGTGGCTACACCTTC.

A note on this clonotype: Possible read error: a much larger clone is one base away. This chain uses TRBV5-8 with TRBJ1-5, with unresolved D. The CDR3 has 12 amino acids. Germline V CDR1 and CDR2: SGHTS, YDEGEE. The V end was cut by 3 bases, the J end by 9 bases, with 10 bases between. The CDR3, as DNA: TGTGCCAGCAGCTCGGGGTGGGGGCCCCAGCATTTT. Its translation: CASSSGWGPQHF.

The sample holds many counts of this clonotype. The chain joins TRBV5-1 to TRBJ1-3; tentatively, D is TRBD1 (5 bases). CDR1 SGHRS and CDR2 YFSETQ come from the germline V gene. CDR3 size: 14 residues. V shed 6 bases and J shed 0 bases, with 10 bases lying between them. The CDR3 DNA sequence: TGCGCCAGCAAAGGGGAACTCTCTGGAAACACCATATATTTT. It encodes CASKGELSGNTIYF.

This clonotype was seen at least ten times. CDR3 sequence: CSVNLGSGQGYGYTF. For the CDR3, the DNA is TGCAGCGTTAATTTGGGGTCAGGGCAGGGCTATGGCTACACCTTC. The rearrangement uses TRBV29-1 and TRBJ1-2; D may be TRBD1 (5 bases). V dropped 5 bases and J dropped 4 bases, with 20 bases sitting between them. Germline V CDR1 and CDR2: SQVTM, ANQGSEA. The CDR3 is made up of 15 amino acids.

Remarks on this clonotype: A much larger clone lies one base from this, so it may be a read error. V is TRBV20-1 and J is TRBJ2-1, with D perhaps matching TRBD2 (7 bases). The CDR3 length is 15 residues. Germline assignment: CDR1 DFQATT and CDR2 SNEGSKA (reference sequence). CDR3 in amino acids: CGARTPAGAYNEQFF. The CDR3 bases are TGCGGTGCTAGAACGCCTGCGGGGGCATACAATGAGCAGTTCTTC.

This clonotype came up many times. The V and J genes are TRBV9 and TRBJ1-6, with D maybe TRBD1 (6 bases). Germline-derived CDR1 and CDR2 are SGDLS and YYNGEE. The V end was cut by 3 bases, the J end by 7 bases, with 14 bases between. This CDR3 is built from 15 residues. This CDR3 is CASSDHGGFNSPLHF. The CDR3 DNA reads as TGTGCCAGCAGCGACCACGGGGGCTTCAATTCACCCCTCCACTTT.

This chain uses TRBV20-1 with TRBJ2-1; D is possibly TRBD2 (6 bases). Trimming shortened V by 2 bases and J by 3 bases, and 14 bases separated the two germline ends. The CDR3 consists of 15 residues. The germline CDR1 and CDR2 sequences are DFQATT and SNEGSKA (reference sequence). The CDR3 loop reads CSARSFGSYYNEQFF. The CDR3 DNA follows: TGCAGTGCTAGATCCTTCGGGAGCTACTACAATGAGCAGTTCTTC.

This clonotype was seen many times. V is TRBV5-1 and J is TRBJ2-2; maybe TRBD2 (6 bases). The CDR3 has 15 amino acids. Germline-derived CDR1 and CDR2 are SGHRS and YFSETQ. Between the trimmed V and J ends, which lost 2 bases and 0 bases, there was a span of 8 bases. In DNA form, the CDR3 reads TGCGCCAGCAGCTTAACGGGGGCGAACACCGGGGAGCTGTTTTTT. Its translation: CASSLTGANTGELFF.

This clonotype came up many times. Here the CDR3 reads CSARSQSSYEQYV. The CDR3 nucleotides are TGCAGTGCTCGCTCACAAAGCTCCTACGAGCAGTACGTC. The chain recombines TRBV20-1 with TRBJ2-7; D unclear. This CDR3 is 13 amino acids long. The ends were cut back, 5 bases at V and 0 bases at J, with 11 bases in the middle. Per germline, CDR1 DFQATT and CDR2 SNEGSKA (reference sequence).

This clonotype was seen repeatedly, ten times or more. CDR3 nucleotides: TGCGCCAGCAGCAGGACGGAGAACACCGGGGAGCTGTTTTTT. Its protein is CASSRTENTGELFF. The chain carries TRBV5-1 and TRBJ2-2, with unresolved D. CDR1 and CDR2 (germline): SGHRS, YFSETQ. The CDR3 contains 14 residues. The V end lost 4 bases, the J end lost 1 base, and 8 bases lay between the germline ends.

This clonotype was counted many times. V and J are TRBV6-5 and TRBJ1-4, with D unresolved. This CDR3 comprises 16 residues. Germline values: CDR1 MNHEY, CDR2 SVGAGI. Trimming cost V 0 bases and J 11 bases, with 19 bases left between them. This CDR3 is CASSYSTFSTLGKLFF. The CDR3 DNA is TGTGCCAGCAGTTACTCGACATTTTCGACATTGGGGAAACTGTTTTTT.

This clonotype was detected many times. The V gene is TRBV7-2, the J gene TRBJ2-4; TRBD2 is a possible D gene (5 bases). The CDR3 extends over 15 amino acids. The V and J ends lost 10 bases and 0 bases respectively, with 16 bases between them. The germline gives CDR1 SGHTA, CDR2 FQGNSA. The CDR3 loop reads CATRRTHLAKNIQYF. The DNA for the CDR3 is TGTGCCACCAGGAGGACGCACCTAGCCAAAAACATTCAGTACTTC.

This clonotype was found many times. The rearrangement uses TRBV12-3 or TRBV12-4 and TRBJ1-1; D gene uncertain. With 5 bases removed from V and 4 bases from J, the gap between germline ends came to 14 bases. This CDR3 has 14 residues. The CDR3 DNA reads as TGTGCCAGCAGTCCATATTCGAGGGCCACTGAAGCTTTCTTT. Translating it yields CASSPYSRATEAFF.

The chain combines TRBV5-6 with TRBJ2-3, with 8 bases fitting TRBD1. Germline V gene data show CDR1 as SGHDT and CDR2 as YYEEEE. The trim removed 9 bases at V and 7 bases at J, leaving 22 bases unmatched. The CDR3 length is 17 residues. CDR3 sequence (DNA): TGTGCCATGAGCCCCGCACTCCTCCGCCAGGGGGCTAATACGCAGTATTTT. This codes for CAMSPALLRQGANTQYF.

This clonotype has ten or more counts. CDR3: CASSSGRDGNTEAFF. The DNA of the CDR3 is TGTGCCAGCAGTAGTGGGCGGGACGGGAACACTGAAGCTTTCTTT. The genes are TRBV6-1 and TRBJ1-1; D is possibly TRBD1 (5 bases). Germline CDR1 is MNHNS and CDR2 is SASEGT. V dropped 5 bases and J dropped 1 base, with 14 bases sitting between them. The CDR3 contains 15 residues.

This clonotype has only a few counts. The V gene is TRBV6-5, the J gene TRBJ1-2; TRBD1 agrees at 8 bases. Germline CDR1 is MNHEY and CDR2 is SVGAGI. Germline trimming cut 1 base from V and 4 bases from J; bases unmatched to any gene: 14. The CDR3 totals 18 residues. CDR3: CASSYLGTGRAVSYGYTF. In DNA form, the CDR3 reads TGTGCCAGCAGTTACTTAGGGACAGGTCGGGCTGTTAGCTATGGCTACACCTTC.

There are many counts of this clonotype. The rearrangement joins TRBV7-3 to TRBJ2-1, with 7 bases lining up with TRBD2. The CDR3 is 13 residues long. Germline trimming cut 5 bases from V and 7 bases from J; bases unmatched to any gene: 5. Per germline, CDR1 SGHTA and CDR2 FQGTGA. CDR3 nucleotides: TGTGCCAGCAGCGCGTGGCGGGGGAATGAGCAGTTCTTC. Protein sequence: CASSAWRGNEQFF.

This clonotype has only a few counts. This chain's CDR3 is CASSRDRPSGANVLTF. The CDR3 bases are TGTGCCAGCAGCCGGGACAGGCCCTCTGGGGCCAACGTCCTGACTTTC. V gene TRBV7-6 combines with J gene TRBJ2-6; 8 bases are shared with TRBD1. Germline CDR1 reads SGHVS; CDR2 reads FNYEAQ. This CDR3 is built from 16 residues. The junction had 3 bases not matched to a gene; V was cut back by 5 bases and J by 0 bases.

This clonotype was seen repeatedly, ten times or more. The CDR3 nucleotides read TGTGCCAGCAGTCCGTCTCGTGGGGTTGGCGGAAACATTCAGTACTTC. Translated, it gives CASSPSRGVGGNIQYF. The J gene is TRBJ2-4, the V gene TRBV12-3 or TRBV12-4; no reliable D call. This CDR3 contains 16 residues. Trimming took 5 bases from V and 6 from J, leaving 20 bases between them.

This clonotype was counted at least ten times. The chain couples TRBV5-1 to TRBJ2-5, with unresolved D. V dropped 4 bases and J dropped 0 bases, with 7 bases sitting between them. CDR1 is SGHRS and CDR2 is YFSETQ in the germline V gene. The CDR3 is made up of 13 amino acids. Here the CDR3 DNA reads TGCGCCAGCAGCCTGACAAACCAAGAGACCCAGTACTTC. Residues: CASSLTNQETQYF.

The sample holds many counts of this clonotype. The V and J genes are TRBV19 and TRBJ2-4; D possibly matches TRBD1 or TRBD2 (5 bases each). The germline V and J ends were trimmed by 4 bases and 1 base, with 11 bases remaining between them. The CDR3 is 15 residues long. Germline CDR1 is LNHDA and CDR2 is SQIVND (reference sequence). CDR3 sequence (DNA): TGTGCCAGTAGTAAGGGAGCAGGGGCCAAAAACATTCAGTACTTC. This codes for CASSKGAGAKNIQYF. Full variable domain (outside the CDR3, taken from reference TRBV19 and TRBJ2-4): DGGITQSPKYLFRKEGQNVTLSCEQNLNHDAMYWYRQDPGQGLRLIYYSQIVNDFQKGDIAEGYSVSREKKESFPLTVTSAQKNPTAFYLCASSKGAGAKNIQYFGAGTRLSVL.

The chain employs TRBV30 and TRBJ1-6; 10 bases line up with TRBD1. V lost 5 bases and J lost 8; bases outside the gene matches: 6. The CDR3 totals 14 residues. The germline V gene has CDR1 GTSNPN and CDR2 SVGIG (reference sequence). The CDR3 region is CAWGRDRGHSPLHF. For the CDR3, the DNA is TGTGCCTGGGGCCGGGACAGGGGTCATTCACCCCTCCACTTT.